The 24 T cell receptor beta chains in this list originate from one sample, sequenced in a study of STAT3 mutations in large granular lymphocyte leukemia. The method was immunoSEQ multiplex PCR; TCRdb's version includes in-frame clones alone and lacks a portion of them. The repertoire holds approximately 42,000 clones, with roughly 77% as singletons. These receptors' targets are unknown. The study's findings and limits: Every T-LGLL patient had at least one immunodominant TCRbeta clonotype.

Sequences were obtained from PBMCs. The receptors derive from a human donor with T large granular lymphocyte leukemia. Some clones in this sample may be carry-over from other donors' samples.

The rearrangement uses TRBV2 and TRBJ1-4; no firm D call. V lost 7 bases, J lost 0 bases, and 12 bases lay in between. The CDR3 loop spans 15 amino acids. The V gene's germline CDR1 is SNHLY and CDR2 FYNNEI. The CDR3 is CASKGGWATNEKLFF. In DNA, the CDR3 is TGTGCCAGCAAGGGCGGTTGGGCAACTAATGAAAAACTGTTTTTT. Combining the CDR3 with reference TRBV2 and TRBJ1-4 gives the whole variable domain EPEVTQTPSHQVTQMGQEVILRCVPISNHLYFYWYRQILGQKVEFLVSFYNNEISEKSEIFDDQFSVERPDGSNFTLKIRSTKLEDSAMYFCASKGGWATNEKLFFGSGTQLSVL.

The chain links TRBV5-1 to TRBJ2-2, with 7 bases fitting TRBD1. CDR3 size: 15 residues. Unmatched junction bases numbered 12, after V lost 10 bases and J lost 3 bases. Germline V lookup: CDR1 SGHRS, CDR2 YFSETQ. This chain's CDR3 is CACTLTGSDTGELFF. CDR3 coding DNA: TGCGCCTGTACGTTGACAGGGAGTGACACCGGGGAGCTGTTTTTT.

The chain employs TRBV29-1 and TRBJ2-1, with 11 bases that match TRBD2. Germline V CDR1 and CDR2: SQVTM, ANQGSEA. The V segment lost 7 bases and the J segment 8 bases; nucleotides outside the gene matches: 4. The length of the CDR3 is 12 residues. The CDR3 here is CSGSGGGYEQFF. CDR3 in DNA: TGCAGCGGTAGCGGGGGGGGCTATGAGCAGTTCTTC.

This chain connects TRBV7-8 to TRBJ1-5, with D tentatively TRBD1 (5 bases). The CDR3 loop spans 15 amino acids. V was shortened by 2 bases and J by 0 bases, with 8 bases between the two germline ends. CDR1 is SGHVS, CDR2 FQNEAQ, per germline. The CDR3 is CASSLFGGSNQPQHF. The CDR3 bases are TGTGCCAGCAGCTTATTCGGGGGTAGCAATCAGCCCCAGCATTTT.

The rearrangement links TRBV5-6 to TRBJ2-7, with D unresolved. Germline V CDR1 and CDR2: SGHDT, YYEEEE. Trimming pared 4 bases from V and 3 bases from J, leaving 8 bases between. This CDR3 contains 12 residues. The DNA of the CDR3 is TGTGCCAGCAGCCCGAACAGCTACGAGCAGTACTTC. Translating gives CASSPNSYEQYF.

There are a few counts of this clone. V usage is TRBV5-6 and J usage is TRBJ1-3; 7 positions agree with TRBD1. Germline assignment: CDR1 SGHDT and CDR2 YYEEEE. This CDR3 contains 19 residues. J was trimmed by 0 bases and V by 3 bases; bases with no gene match: 15. CDR3 sequence reads: CASSSTGTDFSPSGNTIYF. CDR3 sequence (DNA): TGTGCCAGCAGCTCAACCGGGACAGATTTTTCTCCCTCTGGAAACACCATATATTTT.

Only one count was recorded for this clone. The chain carries TRBV6-6 and TRBJ1-5; no reliable D call. Germline values: CDR1 MNHNY, CDR2 SVGAGI (reference sequence). Between the trimmed V and J ends, which lost 6 bases and 0 bases, there was a span of 12 bases. The CDR3 length is 15 residues. The CDR3 here is CASRSTENSNQPQHF. The CDR3 DNA follows: TGTGCCAGCAGGAGTACAGAGAATAGCAATCAGCCCCAGCATTTT.

The CDR3 protein is CASSYGGPEAFF. The DNA for the CDR3 is TGCGCCAGCAGCTACGGAGGACCTGAAGCTTTCTTT. The chain links TRBV5-1 to TRBJ1-1; D gene ambiguous. Trimming took off 3 bases at V and 6 bases at J, with 9 bases between the two ends. Germline CDR1 SGHRS, CDR2 YFSETQ. This CDR3 comprises 12 residues.

By sample share, this clone is medium-sized. The CDR3 sequence is CASSLDSGRMNTEAFF. The CDR3 DNA reads TGTGCCAGCAGTTTAGACAGTGGCCGAATGAACACTGAAGCTTTCTTT. This chain joins TRBV27 and TRBJ1-1, with D perhaps TRBD1 (5 bases). In germline, CDR1 is MNHEY, CDR2 SMNVEV (reference sequence). CDR3 size: 16 residues. Trimming cost V 2 bases and J 0 bases, with 13 bases left between them.

The V and J genes are TRBV4-3 and TRBJ2-7; 8 positions agree with TRBD1. The CDR3 contains 15 residues. The V and J ends lost 4 bases and 6 bases, in that order; junction bases with no gene match: 11. CDR1 and CDR2 (germline): LGHNA, YSLEER. CDR3 amino acids: CASSLQGDISSEQYF. The CDR3 region has the DNA TGCGCCAGCAGCCTACAGGGGGACATCAGTTCCGAGCAGTACTTC.

The rearrangement uses TRBV5-1 and TRBJ2-5; 10 nucleotides agree with TRBD2. The ends lost 6 bases at V and 2 bases at J; junction bases unmatched: 7. This CDR3 contains 15 residues. CDR1 SGHRS and CDR2 YFSETQ come from the germline V gene. Written as DNA, the CDR3 is TGCGCCAGCAAGTTTAGCGGGGGGACACAAGAGACCCAGTACTTC. Its protein product is CASKFSGGTQETQYF. The full variable domain, in which reference TRBV5-1 and TRBJ2-5 provide the parts outside the CDR3, is KAGVTQTPRYLIKTRGQQVTLSCSPISGHRSVSWYQQTPGQGLQFLFEYFSETQRNKGNFPGRFSGRQFSNSRSEMNVSTLELGDSALYLCASKFSGGTQETQYFGPGTRLLVL.

V is TRBV21-1 and J is TRBJ2-7; TRBD1, the table's D call, lacks a check against the DNA. TRBV21-1 is termed a pseudogene. The CDR3 totals 18 residues. CDR3 coding DNA: TGTGCCAGCAGTCTTTCCGGGACAGGGGGCTGGGACTACTACGAGCAGTACTTC. It encodes CASSLSGTGGWDYYEQYF.

The rearrangement links TRBV6-6 to TRBJ2-4; 7 nucleotides align to TRBD1. The CDR3 sequence is 14 residues long. CDR1 and CDR2 from the germline V gene are MNHNY and SVGAGI (reference sequence). The V segment lost 1 base and the J segment 5 bases; nucleotides outside the gene matches: 2. CDR3 DNA: TGTGCCAGCAGTTACTTAGGGGGCGAAAACATTCAGTACTTC. It yields the protein CASSYLGGENIQYF.

This clone was counted only a few times. The gene calls are TRBV15 and TRBJ2-2, with 13 bases matching TRBD2. The CDR3 has 17 residues. Per germline, CDR1 LNHNV and CDR2 YYDKDF (reference sequence). V trimming: 5 bases; J trimming: 3 bases; junction bases outside the gene matches: 6. CDR3 nucleotide sequence: TGTGCCACCAGCGCCCGGGGACTAGCGGGGTACACCGGGGAGCTGTTTTTT. Protein: CATSARGLAGYTGELFF. Full variable domain (missing parts from reference TRBV15 and TRBJ2-2): DAMVIQNPRYQVTQFGKPVTLSCSQTLNHNVMYWYQQKSSQAPKLLFHYYDKDFNNEADTPDNFQSRRPNTSFCFLDIRSPGLGDTAMYLCATSARGLAGYTGELFFGEGSRLTVL.

The chain links TRBV4-3 to TRBJ2-1; tentative D call: TRBD2 (5 bases). CDR3 size: 14 residues. Trimming removed 1 base from V and 3 bases from J, with 7 bases in between. Per germline, CDR1 LGHNA and CDR2 YSLEER. CDR3 protein: CASSQGRGYNEQFF. CDR3 nucleotides: TGCGCCAGCAGCCAAGGTCGGGGCTACAATGAGCAGTTCTTC.

The J gene is TRBJ2-3, the V gene TRBV2; D is possibly TRBD1 (5 bases). The CDR3 is 14 amino acids. V was trimmed by 4 bases and J by 5 bases, leaving 13 bases between them. Germline V CDR1 and CDR2: SNHLY, FYNNEI. CDR3 sequence: CASSVLDRGDTQYF. DNA for the CDR3: TGTGCCAGCAGTGTATTAGATAGGGGAGATACGCAGTATTTT. The variable domain in full, completed from reference TRBV2 and TRBJ2-3, reads EPEVTQTPSHQVTQMGQEVILRCVPISNHLYFYWYRQILGQKVEFLVSFYNNEISEKSEIFDDQFSVERPDGSNFTLKIRSTKLEDSAMYFCASSVLDRGDTQYFGPGTRLTVL.

The chain joins TRBV5-1 to TRBJ1-6; D uncertain. The V end lost 0 bases, the J end lost 7 bases, and 11 bases lay between the germline ends. The CDR3 is 15 amino acids. From germline, CDR1 is SGHRS and CDR2 YFSETQ. DNA of the CDR3: TGCGCCAGCAGCTTGGGCTTGACTGAGAATTCACCCCTCCACTTT. Protein sequence: CASSLGLTENSPLHF. The whole variable domain, remainder taken from reference TRBV5-1 and TRBJ1-6, is KAGVTQTPRYLIKTRGQQVTLSCSPISGHRSVSWYQQTPGQGLQFLFEYFSETQRNKGNFPGRFSGRQFSNSRSEMNVSTLELGDSALYLCASSLGLTENSPLHFGNGTRLTVT.

V gene TRBV18 combines with J gene TRBJ2-1; TRBD2 matches 8 bases. CDR1 is KGHSH and CDR2 is LQKENI in the germline V gene. Losses at the gene ends were 3 bases for V and 0 bases for J; bases not matched to a gene: 4. This CDR3 is 16 amino acids long. CDR3 nucleotide sequence: TGTGCCAGCTCACCTCCGGGGGGGAGCTCCTACAATGAGCAGTTCTTC. Its translation is CASSPPGGSSYNEQFF.

The V gene is TRBV5-1, the J gene TRBJ2-7; D gene uncertain. V was pared by 4 bases and J by 0 bases, with 8 bases between. CDR1 and CDR2 from the germline V gene are SGHRS and YFSETQ. The CDR3 length is 13 residues. CDR3 coding DNA: TGCGCCAGCAGCATATCTAGCTCCTACGAGCAGTACTTC. Its translation: CASSISSSYEQYF.

The chain's CDR3 is CASSPPAGWNTGELFF. CDR3 coding DNA: TGTGCCAGCTCACCACCAGCAGGGTGGAACACCGGGGAGCTGTTTTTT. The chain couples TRBV18 to TRBJ2-2; D might be TRBD1 (5 bases). V was shortened by 0 bases and J by 1 base, with 9 bases between the two germline ends. This CDR3 comprises 16 residues. Germline V gives CDR1 KGHSH, CDR2 LQKENI.

This chain uses TRBV28 with TRBJ1-6; perhaps TRBD1 as D (5 bases). From germline, CDR1 is MDHEN and CDR2 SYDVKM. V gave up 7 bases and J gave up 7 bases, with 14 bases separating them. The CDR3 has 14 amino acids. The CDR3 sequence is CASIAGTGNSPLHF. The CDR3 region has the DNA TGTGCCAGCATAGCCGGGACGGGAAATTCACCCCTCCACTTT.

This rearrangement joins TRBV5-4 to TRBJ1-1; no firm D call. The V end was cut by 0 bases, the J end by 0 bases, with 6 bases between. Germline CDR1 and CDR2: SGHNT and YYREEE (reference sequence). The CDR3 covers 14 residues. The CDR3 sequence is CASSLAEVNTEAFF. In DNA, the CDR3 is TGTGCCAGCAGCTTGGCCGAAGTGAACACTGAAGCTTTCTTT.

V usage is TRBV4-2 and J usage is TRBJ1-2, with D perhaps TRBD1 (5 bases). Germline V gene data show CDR1 as LGHNA and CDR2 as YNFKEQ. V gave up 2 bases and J gave up 6 bases, with 16 bases separating them. The CDR3 runs to 15 residues. CDR3 region: CASSQTQGGGHGYTF. The CDR3 DNA reads TGTGCCAGCAGCCAAACCCAAGGCGGGGGACATGGCTACACCTTC.

This clone has a handful of counts. The chain uses TRBV28 and TRBJ2-5; tentatively, D is TRBD1 or TRBD2 (6 bases each). V was clipped by 5 bases and J by 5 bases, with 15 bases between them. Germline assignment: CDR1 MDHEN and CDR2 SYDVKM. The CDR3 runs 14 residues. The CDR3 nucleotides read TGTGCCAGCAGTCCAGCCCGGGGGCGGGAGACCCAGTACTTC. Encoded protein: CASSPARGRETQYF.